This T cell receptor beta chain was identified in a study of cytomegalovirus exposure and HLA in healthy donors (TCRdb year 2017). Regarding the study in general: According to a later analysis, one platform produced both the 120 validation repertoires and the 720 or so repertoires of the first cohort. The study was designed to test whether signatures of past pathogen exposure could be identified by cataloging public T cell receptors. Along with the 666-subject first cohort, a separate validation cohort of approximately 110 different subjects was used. To predict cytomegalovirus infection status, the study brought together high-throughput TCR immunosequencing, statistical association of individual TCRs with disease status, and machine learning.

The donors were included in the validation cohort of around 120 subjects, a group kept apart from the approximately 700-subject first cohort. What the study reported, not specific to this receptor: In vitro tests confirmed that a few of the cytomegalovirus-associated TCR beta chains recognize cytomegalovirus antigens. A later analysis lacked HLA typing for the validation cohort, so it scored co-occurrence in that cohort across all 110 or so repertoires. A total of fewer than 200 TCR beta chains were listed by the study as associated with cytomegalovirus. The authors suggested that the approach could potentially be generalized to other disease states and immunological phenotypes. Subsequent analysis determined that TCRs grouped into clusters in the first cohort also showed a tendency toward co-occurrence across the 130 or so validation repertoires, and 85% to 95% of cluster scores exceeded 0. While some public TCRs were present in many individuals, most TCR sequences turned up only very rarely across donors. Cytomegalovirus status was reported to be diagnosed by the classifier with high specificity and sensitivity in both the original and validation cohorts.

About this clone itself: Its specific antigen is unknown. One base away there is no much larger clone; base qualities are not given.

The CDR3 contains 14 residues, cysteine and phenylalanine counted. The read is trimmed to its CDR3 DNA, 42 bases read in frame from base 1. V is reduced by 0 bases and J by 11 bases, leaving a spacing of 17 bases between them. For CDR1 and CDR2, the germline V gene (reference sequence) lists GTSNPN and SVGIG. Libraries were constructed by the immunoSEQ multiplex PCR assay. In the authors' own workflow: A statistical classification framework was developed to diagnose cytomegalovirus status using the catalog of TCR beta chain sequences. TCRdb holds this immuneACCESS table with in-frame rearrangements only. Some clones are missing; in checked studies, unresolved V genes explain under half, and the rest has no known cause. That table furnishes V, J and clone size, whereas the DNA furnished D and trimming. The sample table holds some 150,000 clones, of which less than 90% were seen once. More than 2.5% of the sample belongs to the ten largest clones.

Specimen: PBMCs. This receptor chain uses TRBV30 and TRBJ1-5; the best D guess is TRBD1, with 6 bases matching. The receptor was derived from a woman aged 18-35 years in good health and CMV-seropositive. The nucleotide sequence is given as TGTGCCTGGAGTGTACGGACAGCCTCTGGGGCCCAGCATTTT. The translation is CAWSVRTASGAQHF.